Sequencing of this T cell receptor beta chain was carried out in a study of CD8 T cells in Susac syndrome. Sequencing of TCR beta covered CD8+ and CD4+ T cells obtained from blood. The healthy controls were matched to patients by age and sex. The CD8+ and CD4+ T cells were negatively isolated, with the TEMRA cells enriched by FACS. The RNA, roughly 0.45 to 1 ug, was put through reverse transcription using random hexamers. Amplification of TCR beta CDR3 spanned 54 Vbeta and 13 Jbeta via immunoSEQ multiplex PCR. TCRdb called the immunoSEQ multiplex PCR reads again in MiXCR, with one record for every CDR3 protein. The sample includes fewer than 80,000 distinct CDR3 sequences, around 95% of them seen just once. Germline values: CDR1 SGHTA, CDR2 FQGTGA. The CDR3 covers 15 residues. Trimming left V 6 bases short and J 0 bases short, with 12 bases between.

The chain carries TRBV7-3 and TRBJ2-1; D gene unclear. The receptor was isolated from a human donor in good health. Sequencing was performed on CD8+ T cells from PBMCs. CDR3 DNA sequence: TGTGCCAGCAGAATCGACATAAGCTCCTACAATGAGCAGTTCTTC. Amino acid sequence: CASRIDISSYNEQFF.